This T cell receptor beta chain was found in a study of spatial heterogeneity in lung cancer. The ends lost 0 bases at V and 16 bases at J; junction bases unmatched: 6. Germline V gene data show CDR1 as SGHTA and CDR2 as FQGTGA. The CDR3 consists of 13 residues. TCRdb itself ran the 5' RACE reads through MiXCR, one entry per CDR3 protein. The sample carries 95,000 to 120,000 distinct CDR3 sequences, 11% recorded once. Time point noted: blood at routine non-recurrence follow-up after resection. This sequence joins TRBV7-3 and TRBJ2-1, with 10 positions matching TRBD2. The clonotype originates from a female donor with early-stage non-small cell lung cancer. Sequences were derived from PBMCs, sampled at follow-up. The CDR3 sequence is CASSLTSGTSAFF. The CDR3 DNA reads as TGTGCCAGCAGCTTAACTTCGGGGACTAGCGCATTCTTC.